This T cell receptor beta chain was captured by sequencing in a study of T cell repertoires in cytomegalovirus infection. For this clonotype: Its antigen is unknown.

TCRdb reprocessed the reads via MiXCR and lists one record per CDR3 protein. The table includes 900,000 to 950,000 distinct CDR3 sequences, around 30% detected once. The CDR3 length is 16 residues. V lost 2 bases to trimming and J lost 4 bases, with 17 bases between them. CDR1 and CDR2 from the germline V gene are KGHSH and LQKENI. The receptor was isolated from a human donor in good health (CMV status not recorded). Some clones in this sample may be carry-over from other donors' samples. The sample here was cultured CD8+ T cells from PBMCs, taken from culture after CMV antigen stimulation. The gene calls are TRBV18 and TRBJ1-2; D gene ambiguous. CDR3 nucleotides: TGTGCCAGCTCACCAACGATGAGTGGGGATGGCTATGGCTACACCTTC. Residues: CASSPTMSGDGYGYTF.